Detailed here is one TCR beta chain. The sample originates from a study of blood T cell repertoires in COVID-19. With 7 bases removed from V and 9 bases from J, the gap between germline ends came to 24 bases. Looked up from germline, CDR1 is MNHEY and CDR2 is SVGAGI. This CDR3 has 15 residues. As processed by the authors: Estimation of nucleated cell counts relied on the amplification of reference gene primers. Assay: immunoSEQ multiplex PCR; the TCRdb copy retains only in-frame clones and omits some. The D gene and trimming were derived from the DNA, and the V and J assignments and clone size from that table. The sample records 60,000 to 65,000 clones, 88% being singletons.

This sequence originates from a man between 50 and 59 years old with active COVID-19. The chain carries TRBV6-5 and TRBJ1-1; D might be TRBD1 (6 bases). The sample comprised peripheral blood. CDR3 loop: CASIPRGGNQGQAFF. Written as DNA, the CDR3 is TGTGCCAGCATCCCCCGGGGGGGCAATCAGGGGCAAGCTTTCTTT.